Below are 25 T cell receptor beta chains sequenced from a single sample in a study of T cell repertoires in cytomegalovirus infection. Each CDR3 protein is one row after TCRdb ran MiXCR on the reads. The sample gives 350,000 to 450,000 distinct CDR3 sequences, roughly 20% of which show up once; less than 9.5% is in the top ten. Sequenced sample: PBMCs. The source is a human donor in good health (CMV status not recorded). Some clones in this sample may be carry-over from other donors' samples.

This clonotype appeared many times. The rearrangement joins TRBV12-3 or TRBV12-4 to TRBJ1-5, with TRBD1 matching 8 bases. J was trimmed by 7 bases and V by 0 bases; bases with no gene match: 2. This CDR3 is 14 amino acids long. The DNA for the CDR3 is TGTGCCAGCAGTTTAGCAGACAGGGGACAGCCCCAGCATTTT. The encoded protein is CASSLADRGQPQHF.

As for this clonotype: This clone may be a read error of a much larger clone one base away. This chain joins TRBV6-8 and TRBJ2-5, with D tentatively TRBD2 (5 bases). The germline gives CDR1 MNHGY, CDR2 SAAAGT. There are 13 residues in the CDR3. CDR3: CASRGSLGETRYF. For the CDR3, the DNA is TGTGCCAGCAGAGGAAGTCTCGGGGAGACCCGGTACTTC.

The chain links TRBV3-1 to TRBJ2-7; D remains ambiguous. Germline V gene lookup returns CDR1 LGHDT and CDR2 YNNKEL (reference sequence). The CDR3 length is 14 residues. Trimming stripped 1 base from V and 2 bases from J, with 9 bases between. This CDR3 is CASSQAYGTYEQYF. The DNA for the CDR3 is TGTGCCAGCAGCCAAGCGTACGGAACCTACGAGCAGTACTTC.

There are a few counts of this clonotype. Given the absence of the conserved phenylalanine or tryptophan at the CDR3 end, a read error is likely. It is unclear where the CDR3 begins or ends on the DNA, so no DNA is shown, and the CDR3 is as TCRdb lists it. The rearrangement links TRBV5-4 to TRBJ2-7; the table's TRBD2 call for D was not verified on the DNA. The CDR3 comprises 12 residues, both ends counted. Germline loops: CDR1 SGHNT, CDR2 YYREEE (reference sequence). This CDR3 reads CASSHPGATKSI.

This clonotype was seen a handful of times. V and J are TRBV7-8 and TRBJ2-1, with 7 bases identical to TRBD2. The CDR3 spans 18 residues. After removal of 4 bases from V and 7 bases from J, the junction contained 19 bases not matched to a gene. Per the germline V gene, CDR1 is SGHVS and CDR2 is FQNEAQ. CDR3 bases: TGTGCCAGCAGCTCCCGGGGGTTCGGGCGGGAGAGGGTAAATGAGCAGTTCTTC. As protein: CASSSRGFGRERVNEQFF. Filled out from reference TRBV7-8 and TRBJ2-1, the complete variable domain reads GAGVSQSPRYKVAKRGQDVALRCDPISGHVSLFWYQQALGQGPEFLTYFQNEAQLDKSGLPSDRFFAERPEGSVSTLKIQRTQQEDSAVYLCASSSRGFGRERVNEQFFGPGTRLTVL.

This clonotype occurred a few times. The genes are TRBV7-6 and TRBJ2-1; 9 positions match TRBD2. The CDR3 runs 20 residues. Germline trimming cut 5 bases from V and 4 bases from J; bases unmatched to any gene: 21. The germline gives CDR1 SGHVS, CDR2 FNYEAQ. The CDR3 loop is CASSPGARGLASTGYNEQFF. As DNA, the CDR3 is TGTGCCAGCAGCCCGGGAGCCAGGGGACTAGCTTCTACAGGATACAATGAGCAGTTCTTC.

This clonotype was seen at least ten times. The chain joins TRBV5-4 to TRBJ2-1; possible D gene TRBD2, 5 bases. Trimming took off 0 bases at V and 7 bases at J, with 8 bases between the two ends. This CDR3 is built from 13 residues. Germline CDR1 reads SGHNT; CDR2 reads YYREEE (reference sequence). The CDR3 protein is CASSLGSGNEQFF. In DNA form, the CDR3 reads TGTGCCAGCAGCTTGGGGAGCGGAAATGAGCAGTTCTTC.

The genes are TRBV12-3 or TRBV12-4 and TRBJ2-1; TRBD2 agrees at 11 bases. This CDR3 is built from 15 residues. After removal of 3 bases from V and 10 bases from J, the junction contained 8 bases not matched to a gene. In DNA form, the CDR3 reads TGTGCCAGCAGTTTTCTTAGCGGGGGGGCCCGGGAGCAGTTCTTC. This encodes CASSFLSGGAREQFF.

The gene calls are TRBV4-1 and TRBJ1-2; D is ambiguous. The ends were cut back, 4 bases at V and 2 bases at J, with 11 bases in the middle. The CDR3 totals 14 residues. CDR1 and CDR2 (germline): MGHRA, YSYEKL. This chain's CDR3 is CASSPSGPNYGYTF. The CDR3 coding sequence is TGCGCCAGCAGCCCGTCGGGCCCGAACTATGGCTACACCTTC.

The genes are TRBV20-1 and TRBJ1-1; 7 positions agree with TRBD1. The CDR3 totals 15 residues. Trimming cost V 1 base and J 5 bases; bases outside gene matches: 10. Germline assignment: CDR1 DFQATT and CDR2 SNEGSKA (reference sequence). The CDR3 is CSARVAGQVGTEAFF. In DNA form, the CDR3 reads TGCAGTGCTAGAGTCGCCGGACAGGTAGGGACTGAAGCTTTCTTT.

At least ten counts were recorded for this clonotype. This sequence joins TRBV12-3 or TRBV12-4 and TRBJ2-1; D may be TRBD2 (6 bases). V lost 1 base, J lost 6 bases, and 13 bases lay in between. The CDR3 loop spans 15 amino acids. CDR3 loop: CASSLEGTLGNEQFF. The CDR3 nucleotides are TGTGCCAGCAGTTTAGAAGGGACTTTAGGCAATGAGCAGTTCTTC.

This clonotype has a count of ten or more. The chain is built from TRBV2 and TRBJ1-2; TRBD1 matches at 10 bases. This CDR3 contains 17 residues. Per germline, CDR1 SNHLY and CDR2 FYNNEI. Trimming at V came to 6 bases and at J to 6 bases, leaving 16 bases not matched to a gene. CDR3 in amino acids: CASRAQYSWDRGDGYTF. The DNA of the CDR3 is TGTGCCAGCAGGGCGCAATATTCCTGGGACAGGGGTGATGGCTACACCTTC.

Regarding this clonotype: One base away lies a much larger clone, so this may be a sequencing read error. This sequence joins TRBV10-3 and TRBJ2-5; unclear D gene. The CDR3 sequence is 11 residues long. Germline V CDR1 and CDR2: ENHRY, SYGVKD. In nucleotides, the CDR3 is TGTGCCATCAGTGACCTAGAGACCCAGTGCTTC. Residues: CAISDLETQCF.

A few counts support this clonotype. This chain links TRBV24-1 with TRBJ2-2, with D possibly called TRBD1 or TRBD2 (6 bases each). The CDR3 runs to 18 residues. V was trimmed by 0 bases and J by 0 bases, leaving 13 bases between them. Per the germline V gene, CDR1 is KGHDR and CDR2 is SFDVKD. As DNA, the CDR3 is TGTGCCACCAGTGATTTGCCTGTCGGGGGCGCGAACACCGGGGAGCTGTTTTTT. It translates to CATSDLPVGGANTGELFF.

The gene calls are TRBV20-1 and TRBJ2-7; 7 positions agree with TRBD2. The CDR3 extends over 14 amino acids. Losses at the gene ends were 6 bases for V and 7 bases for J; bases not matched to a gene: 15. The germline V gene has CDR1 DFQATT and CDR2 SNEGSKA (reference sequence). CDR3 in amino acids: CSAPSGTEVEEQYF. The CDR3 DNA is TGCAGTGCACCGAGCGGGACGGAAGTGGAGGAGCAGTACTTC.

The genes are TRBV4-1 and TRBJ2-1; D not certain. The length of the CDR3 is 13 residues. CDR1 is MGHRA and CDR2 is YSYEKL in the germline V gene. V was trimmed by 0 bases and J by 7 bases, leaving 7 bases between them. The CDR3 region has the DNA TGCGCCAGCAGCCAAGAAAGGGATAATGAGCAGTTCTTC. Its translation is CASSQERDNEQFF.

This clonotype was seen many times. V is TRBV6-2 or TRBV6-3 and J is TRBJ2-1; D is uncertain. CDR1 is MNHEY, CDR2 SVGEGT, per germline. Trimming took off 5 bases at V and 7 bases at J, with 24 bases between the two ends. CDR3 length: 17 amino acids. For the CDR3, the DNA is TGTGCCAGCAGTGATGGCGACCTGTATTATCGGTTTAATGAGCAGTTCTTC. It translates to CASSDGDLYYRFNEQFF.

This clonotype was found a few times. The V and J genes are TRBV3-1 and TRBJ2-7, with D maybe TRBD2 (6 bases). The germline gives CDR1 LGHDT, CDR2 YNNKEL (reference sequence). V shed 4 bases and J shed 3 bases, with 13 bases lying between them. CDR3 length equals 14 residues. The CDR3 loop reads CASSPRRGDYEQYF. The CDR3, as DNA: TGTGCCAGCAGCCCGAGGAGGGGTGACTACGAGCAGTACTTC.

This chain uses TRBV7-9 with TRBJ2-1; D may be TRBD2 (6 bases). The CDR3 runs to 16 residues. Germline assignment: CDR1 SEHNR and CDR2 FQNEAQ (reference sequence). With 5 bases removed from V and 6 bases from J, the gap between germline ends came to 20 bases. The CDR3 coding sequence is TGTGCCAGCAGCCCCATGGAGGGCCGCATGGGCAATGAGCAGTTCTTC. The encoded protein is CASSPMEGRMGNEQFF.

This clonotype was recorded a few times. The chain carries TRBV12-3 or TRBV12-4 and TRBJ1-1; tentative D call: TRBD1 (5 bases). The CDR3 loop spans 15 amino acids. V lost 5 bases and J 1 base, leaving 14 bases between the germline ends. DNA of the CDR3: TGTGCCAGCAGTCTCCGGGGGGTAAGGAACACTGAAGCTTTCTTT. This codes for CASSLRGVRNTEAFF.

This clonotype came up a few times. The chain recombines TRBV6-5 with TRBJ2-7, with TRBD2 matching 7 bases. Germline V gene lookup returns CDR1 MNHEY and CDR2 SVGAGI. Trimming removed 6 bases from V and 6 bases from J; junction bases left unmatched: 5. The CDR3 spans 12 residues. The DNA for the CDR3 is TGTGCCAGCAGGGGTAGCGGGCCCGAGCAGTACTTC. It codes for CASRGSGPEQYF.

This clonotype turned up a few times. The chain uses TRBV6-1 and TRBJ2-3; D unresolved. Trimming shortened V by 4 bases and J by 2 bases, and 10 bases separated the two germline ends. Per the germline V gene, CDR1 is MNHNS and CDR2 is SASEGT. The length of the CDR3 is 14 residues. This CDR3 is CASSGSPNTDTQYF. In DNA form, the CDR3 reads TGTGCCAGCAGTGGGTCCCCCAACACAGATACGCAGTATTTT.

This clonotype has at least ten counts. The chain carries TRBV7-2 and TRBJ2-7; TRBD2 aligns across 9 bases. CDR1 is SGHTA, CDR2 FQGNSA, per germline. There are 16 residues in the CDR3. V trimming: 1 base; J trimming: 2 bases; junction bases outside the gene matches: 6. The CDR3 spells CASSLDGLATTYEQYF. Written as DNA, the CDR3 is TGTGCCAGCAGCTTAGACGGACTAGCGACTACCTACGAGCAGTACTTC.

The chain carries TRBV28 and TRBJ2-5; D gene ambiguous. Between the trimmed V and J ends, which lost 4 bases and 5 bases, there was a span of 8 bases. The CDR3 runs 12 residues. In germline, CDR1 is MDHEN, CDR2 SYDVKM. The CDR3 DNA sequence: TGTGCCAGCAGTTGGTATGGGGAGACCCAGTACTTC. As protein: CASSWYGETQYF.

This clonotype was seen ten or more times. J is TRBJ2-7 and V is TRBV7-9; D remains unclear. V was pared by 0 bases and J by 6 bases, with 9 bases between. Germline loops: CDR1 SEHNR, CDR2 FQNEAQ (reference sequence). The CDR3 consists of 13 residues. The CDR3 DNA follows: TGTGCCAGCAGCTTAGCTTCCGCCGGCGAGCAGTACTTC. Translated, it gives CASSLASAGEQYF.